This is a list of T cell receptor beta chains from one sample in a study of beta chain features in type 1 diabetes. Here immunoSEQ multiplex PCR was the method, and the copy in TCRdb shows in-frame clones only, minus some. The sample lists approximately 730,000 clones, around an eighth occurring once. Source material: naive CD4+ T cells from blood. The source of these receptors is a man in his late teens or twenties with type 1 diabetes. CDR3s leave out the opening cysteine and the closing phenylalanine or tryptophan. A D gene is named only where the DNA matches it firmly.

>NA|TRBJ2-1|TRBV6-1
ASEPVQQKNEQF
>NA|TRBJ1-1|TRBV28
ASSPWGDTEAF
>NA|TRBJ2-6|TRBV7-6
ASSQLPTGSGANVLT
>NA|TRBJ1-5|TRBV19
ASSMEGTDQPQH
>NA|TRBJ1-1|TRBV10-3
AISEFKDTEAF
>TRBD1|TRBJ1-2|TRBV6-1
ASSPRGRRDGYT
>TRBD2|TRBJ2-1|TRBV19
ASREIAGENNEQF
>NA|TRBJ1-2|TRBV30
ASTGTSANYGYT
>NA|TRBJ2-3|TRBV5-4
ASSSRQSSTDTQY
>NA|TRBJ2-2|TRBV7-9
ASGKNAGELF
>NA|TRBJ1-6|TRBV5-1
ASRSDSSYNSPLH
>NA|TRBJ2-3|TRBV18
ASSPPSRVTDTQY
>NA|TRBJ1-6|TRBV7-6
ASSAYRGLTERGNSPLH
>NA|TRBJ2-7|TRBV28
ASSSLISGRYEQY
>TRBD1|TRBJ1-6|TRBV7-9
ASSSGQGGNSPLH
>TRBD1|TRBJ1-6|TRBV6-5
ARDRSFLRSPLH
>NA|TRBJ2-6|TRBV30
AWSVGLKNSGANVLT
>NA|TRBJ1-4|TRBV5-1
ASSFLGPTTNEKLF
>TRBD2|TRBJ2-1|TRBV2
ASSELAGGPNEQF
>NA|TRBJ2-1|TRBV9
ASSGRDPLNEQF
>TRBD2|TRBJ2-7|TRBV7-9
ASSLGTSALYEQY
>TRBD1|TRBJ2-1|TRBV5-1
ASSLARDRVDNEQF
>NA|TRBJ2-2|TRBV7-9
ASSYGELF